This is a list of T cell receptor beta chains from one sample in a study of regulatory T cells in long-lasting Graves disease. TCRdb fed the multiplex PCR reads into MiXCR, producing one record per CDR3 protein. The sample lists 300,000 to 400,000 distinct CDR3 sequences; around 15% were seen once. These same records also appear under a second study, on T cells in Graves' hyperthyroidism and ophthalmopathy.

Specimen: peripheral blood mononuclear cells (PBMCs), collected at new diagnosis, from a patient treated with antithyroid drugs. All receptors derive from a man in his forties with Graves disease. The CDR3 runs from the conserved cysteine through the conserved F or W. A D gene is named only where the DNA matches it firmly. Size is omitted from some rows. Given values are once, few, many or a class for expanded clones.

CDR3	DNA	size	D	V	J
CASSPRDGSSYEQYF	TGTGCCAGCAGTCCCCGGGACGGCAGCTCCTACGAGCAGTACTTC	many	NA	TRBV6-7	TRBJ2-7
CASRTHSGEKLFF	TGTGCCAGCAGAACACACTCTGGCGAAAAACTGTTTTTT	many	NA	TRBV5-5	TRBJ1-4
CASSLEGENTEAFF	TGTGCCAGCAGTTTAGAGGGGGAAAACACTGAAGCTTTCTTT	many	NA	TRBV12-3/TRBV12-4	TRBJ1-1
CASSYRALESYEQYF	TGTGCCAGCAGCTATAGGGCGCTCGAGTCCTACGAGCAGTACTTC	many	NA	TRBV3-1	TRBJ2-7
CASSFRGLDTEAFF	TGTGCCAGCAGCTTTCGGGGTTTGGACACTGAAGCTTTCTTT	few	NA	TRBV11-1	TRBJ1-1
CASSLVGARSYEQYF	TGTGCCAGCAGCCTTGTCGGCGCAAGGTCCTACGAGCAGTACTTC	many	NA	TRBV14	TRBJ2-7
CASSPDPTGANTGELFF	TGCGCCAGCAGCCCCGACCCGACAGGGGCGAACACCGGGGAGCTGTTTTTT	NA	TRBD1	TRBV5-1	TRBJ2-2
CASSLKRGQGQETQYF	TGTGCCAGCTCACTTAAACGGGGACAGGGCCAAGAGACCCAGTACTTC	many	TRBD1	TRBV18	TRBJ2-5
CASSMGLRGNQPQHF	TGTGCCAGTAGTATGGGCTTGAGGGGCAATCAGCCCCAGCATTTT	many	NA	TRBV19	TRBJ1-5
CSARPLSTDTQYF	TGCAGTGCTAGACCCCTCAGCACAGATACGCAGTATTTT	few	NA	TRBV20-1	TRBJ2-3
CASTRGQGSGEQYF	TGTGCCAGCACCCGAGGGCAGGGTTCCGGCGAGCAGTACTTC	many	NA	TRBV7-9	TRBJ2-7
CASSQGWTGANYNEQFF	TGCGCCAGCAGCCAAGGTTGGACAGGTGCCAACTACAATGAGCAGTTCTTC	few	TRBD1	TRBV4-1	TRBJ2-1
CASSEGLAGPGDTQYF	TGTGCCAGCAGCGAGGGACTAGCGGGGCCGGGAGATACGCAGTATTTT	many	TRBD2	TRBV7-9	TRBJ2-3
CSAISGVLTDTQYF	TGCAGTGCCATCAGCGGGGTCCTCACAGATACGCAGTATTTT	NA	TRBD2	TRBV20-1	TRBJ2-3
CASSPNSYEQYF	TGCGCCAGCAGCCCCAACTCCTACGAGCAGTACTTC	NA	NA	TRBV5-1	TRBJ2-7
CASSQDALSGANEKLFF	TGCGCCAGCAGCCAAGACGCCCTGTCCGGGGCTAATGAAAAACTGTTTTTT	few	NA	TRBV4-1	TRBJ1-4
CASHPMGRGSNEQFF	TGTGCCAGCCATCCCATGGGCAGGGGAAGCAATGAGCAGTTCTTC	NA	NA	TRBV6-2/TRBV6-3	TRBJ2-1
CAIHPDPGRMPDQPQHF	TGTGCCATCCATCCGGATCCAGGTAGGATGCCGGATCAGCCCCAGCATTTT	many	NA	TRBV10-3	TRBJ1-5
CSARGDSKPYF	TGCAGTGCTAGGGGGGACTCCAAACCGTACTTC	many	NA	TRBV20-1	TRBJ2-7
CAWQGMIATNEKLFF	TGTGCCTGGCAGGGGATGATCGCAACTAATGAAAAACTGTTTTTT	few	NA	TRBV30	TRBJ1-4
CASRPQGHRYNEQFF	TGTGCCAGCAGGCCACAGGGGCACAGATACAATGAGCAGTTCTTC	NA	TRBD1	TRBV3-1	TRBJ2-1
CASSVDPENTGELFF	TGTGCCAGCAGCGTAGATCCAGAGAACACCGGGGAGCTGTTTTTT	NA	NA	TRBV9	TRBJ2-2
CAWSVGTGKYEQYF	TGTGCCTGGAGCGTCGGGACAGGGAAGTACGAGCAGTACTTC	many	TRBD1	TRBV30	TRBJ2-7
CATSRDGTGGQFF	TGTGCCACCAGCAGAGATGGGACAGGAGGGCAGTTCTTC	few	TRBD1	TRBV15	TRBJ2-1
CASSPNRGQETQYF	TGTGCCAGCTCACCAAACAGGGGGCAAGAGACCCAGTACTTC	many	TRBD1	TRBV18	TRBJ2-5
CASSQGGAYSNQPQHF	TGCGCCAGCAGCCAAGGAGGAGCTTATAGCAATCAGCCCCAGCATTTT	few	NA	TRBV4-1	TRBJ1-5
CSVDEGGQGTEAFF	TGCAGCGTTGACGAGGGGGGGCAAGGGACTGAAGCTTTCTTT	many	NA	TRBV29-1	TRBJ1-1